The text below deals with one T cell receptor beta chain. When the RNA was reverse transcribed, random hexamers were used with an input of about 0.5 to 1 ug. Coverage of TCR beta CDR3 amplification by immunoSEQ multiplex PCR extended to 54 Vbeta and 13 Jbeta. MiXCR was run by TCRdb on the immunoSEQ multiplex PCR reads, yielding one entry per CDR3 protein. The repertoire holds 190,000 or so distinct CDR3 sequences, with more than 90% as singletons. The sample is drawn from a study of CD8 T cells in Susac syndrome. CD8+ and CD4+ T cells circulating in blood were sequenced for TCR beta. Included as multiple sclerosis controls were treatment-naive patients who had stable or active relapsing-remitting disease. Both CD4+ and CD8+ T cells were negatively isolated, and TEMRA cells underwent FACS enrichment. The germline CDR1 and CDR2 sequences are GTSNPN and SVGIG (reference sequence). The CDR3 contains 17 residues. Deletions cut 5 bases from V and 7 bases from J, with 24 bases between.

The clonotype was recovered from a human donor with multiple sclerosis. The gene calls are TRBV30 and TRBJ1-6; D not certain. The sequenced material came from CD4+ T cells from PBMCs. The CDR3 sequence is CAWQERSRGASNSPLHF. DNA of the CDR3: TGTGCCTGGCAGGAAAGGTCTCGGGGTGCATCGAATTCACCCCTCCACTTT.